This passage covers 24 T cell receptor beta chains from one sample sequenced in a study of blood T cell repertoires in COVID-19. The method was immunoSEQ multiplex PCR; TCRdb's version includes in-frame clones alone and lacks a portion of them. The table lists some 150,000 clones, over 75% of them singletons. Sequences were obtained from peripheral blood. Every receptor here comes from a middle-aged man with acute or convalescent COVID-19.

The chain employs TRBV10-3 and TRBJ2-3, with 7 bases identical to TRBD1. This CDR3 contains 19 residues. V shed 3 bases, J shed 4 bases, and the junction held 19 bases outside the gene matches. The germline V gene has CDR1 ENHRY and CDR2 SYGVKD. The CDR3 loop is CAISDPKIRQGTGADTQYF. In DNA, the CDR3 is TGTGCCATCAGTGACCCAAAGATCAGACAGGGAACCGGGGCAGATACGCAGTATTTT.

The chain employs TRBV7-9 and TRBJ2-1; D is possibly TRBD1 (5 bases). Germline V gene lookup returns CDR1 SEHNR and CDR2 FQNEAQ (reference sequence). This CDR3 region has 14 residues. V lost 5 bases to trimming and J lost 0 bases, with 8 bases between them. Written as DNA, the CDR3 is TGTGCCAGCAGCGACAGAGACTCCTACAATGAGCAGTTCTTC. Encoded protein: CASSDRDSYNEQFF.

This clone came up once. The chain is built from TRBV7-2 and TRBJ2-4, with 9 bases lining up with TRBD1. Trimming removed 5 bases from V and 0 bases from J; junction bases left unmatched: 11. In germline, CDR1 is SGHTA, CDR2 FQGNSA. The CDR3 extends over 18 amino acids. The CDR3 spells CASSTRDRDEVAKNIQYF. The CDR3 nucleotides read TGTGCCAGCAGCACCCGGGACAGGGATGAAGTAGCCAAAAACATTCAGTACTTC.

J is TRBJ2-3 and V is TRBV7-9, with 7 bases fitting TRBD2. The CDR3 consists of 14 residues. Germline trimming cut 8 bases from V and 3 bases from J; bases unmatched to any gene: 8. Germline loops: CDR1 SEHNR, CDR2 FQNEAQ (reference sequence). This chain's CDR3 is CASPGEGRTDTQYF. The CDR3 DNA sequence: TGTGCCAGCCCTGGGGAGGGGCGGACAGATACGCAGTATTTT.

Only a few counts were recorded for this clone. V usage is TRBV18 and J usage is TRBJ1-1, with D uncertain. Trimming shortened V by 4 bases and J by 0 bases, and 9 bases separated the two germline ends. The V gene's germline CDR1 is KGHSH and CDR2 LQKENI. The CDR3 covers 14 residues. The chain's CDR3 is CASSRDGMNTEAFF. CDR3 coding DNA: TGTGCCAGCTCACGAGACGGGATGAACACTGAAGCTTTCTTT.

This clone was seen only a few times. This chain connects TRBV27 to TRBJ1-1; 7 bases match TRBD1. Trimming cost V 0 bases and J 4 bases; bases outside gene matches: 2. Germline CDR1 is MNHEY and CDR2 is SMNVEV (reference sequence). The CDR3 has 14 amino acids. Written as DNA, the CDR3 is TGTGCCAGCAGTTTATCCAGGGGGATCACTGAAGCTTTCTTT. Translation: CASSLSRGITEAFF.

The chain combines TRBV2 with TRBJ2-1; D possibly corresponds to TRBD2 (6 bases). Trimming took 4 bases from V and 7 from J, leaving 8 bases between them. CDR1 and CDR2 (germline): SNHLY, FYNNEI. The CDR3 extends over 12 amino acids. The CDR3, as DNA: TGTGCCAGCAGTGGGGGGGAAAATGAGCAGTTCTTC. Protein: CASSGGENEQFF. The complete variable domain, with remaining parts taken from reference TRBV2 and TRBJ2-1, reads EPEVTQTPSHQVTQMGQEVILRCVPISNHLYFYWYRQILGQKVEFLVSFYNNEISEKSEIFDDQFSVERPDGSNFTLKIRSTKLEDSAMYFCASSGGENEQFFGPGTRLTVL.

The gene calls are TRBV11-2 and TRBJ2-3; 12 nucleotides agree with TRBD1. CDR1 and CDR2 (germline): SGHAT, FQNNGV. V was pared by 6 bases and J by 9 bases, with 10 bases of the junction left unmatched. The CDR3 contains 15 residues. For the CDR3, the DNA is TGTGCCAGCAGTCATCCGGGACAGGGGGCCGGGACGCAGTATTTT. Its translation is CASSHPGQGAGTQYF.

V is TRBV3-1 (or the pseudogene TRBV3-2) and J is TRBJ2-7; 13 nucleotides agree with TRBD2. Germline V gives CDR1 LGHDT, CDR2 YNNKEL (reference sequence). The CDR3 has 16 amino acids. V shed 1 base and J 7 bases; nucleotides not matched to a gene: 7. CDR3 DNA sequence: TGTGCCAGCAGCCAAGGCACTAGCGGGAGGGCCGGAGAGCAGTACTTC. This sequence encodes CASSQGTSGRAGEQYF.

The rearrangement joins TRBV7-3 to TRBJ2-3, with 7 bases matching TRBD1. Germline V CDR1 and CDR2: SGHTA, FQGTGA. CDR3 length: 15 amino acids. V was pared by 6 bases and J by 1 base, with 7 bases of the junction left unmatched. For the CDR3, the DNA is TGTGCCAGCAGGTTCCCCGGGACAGGCACAGATACGCAGTATTTT. Translated: CASRFPGTGTDTQYF.

V usage is TRBV11-2 and J usage is TRBJ2-7; 7 bases map to TRBD1. The V gene's germline CDR1 is SGHAT and CDR2 FQNNGV. V shed 1 base, J shed 2 bases, and the junction held 2 bases outside the gene matches. The CDR3 runs to 14 residues. Written as DNA, the CDR3 is TGTGCCAGCAGCTTAGTGACAGGGACCTACGAGCAGTACTTC. Its protein is CASSLVTGTYEQYF.

This clone was picked up one time. The rearrangement links TRBV5-4 to TRBJ2-2, with 7 bases matching TRBD2. Germline V gives CDR1 SGHNT, CDR2 YYREEE (reference sequence). V shed 5 bases and J 4 bases; nucleotides not matched to a gene: 5. CDR3 length: 14 amino acids. The CDR3 nucleotides read TGTGCCAGCAGGGCTAGCGGCCCCACCGGGGAGCTGTTTTTT. Residues: CASRASGPTGELFF.

CDR3: CASSKVQGERSPLHF. Here the CDR3 DNA reads TGTGCCAGCAGCAAAGTGCAGGGGGAACGTTCACCCCTCCACTTT. The V gene is TRBV6-5, the J gene TRBJ1-6; TRBD1 matches at 7 bases. J gave up 9 bases and V 6 bases, and 11 bases lay outside the gene matches. The CDR3 extends over 15 amino acids. CDR1 is MNHEY and CDR2 is SVGAGI in the germline V gene.

The chain combines TRBV16 with TRBJ2-5; weak D call: TRBD2 (6 bases). V was pared by 3 bases and J by 4 bases, with 6 bases between. Germline V gene lookup returns CDR1 KGHSY and CDR2 FQNENV. There are 12 residues in the CDR3. CDR3 nucleotide sequence: TGTGCCAGCAGCCAGGGAGGAGAGACCCAGTACTTC. It yields the protein CASSQGGETQYF.

This chain connects TRBV7-9 to TRBJ1-5, with a tentative D call TRBD1 (6 bases). The CDR3 sequence is 14 residues long. V was shortened by 5 bases and J by 3 bases, with 11 bases between the two germline ends. Germline V gene lookup returns CDR1 SEHNR and CDR2 FQNEAQ (reference sequence). CDR3 sequence: CASSPTGNNQPQHF. CDR3 nucleotide sequence: TGTGCCAGCAGCCCTACAGGGAACAATCAGCCCCAGCATTTT.

The chain couples TRBV19 to TRBJ2-2, with D perhaps matching TRBD1 (6 bases). The germline gives CDR1 LNHDA, CDR2 SQIVND (reference sequence). CDR3 length equals 16 residues. V was cut by 3 bases and J by 1 base, with 12 bases left in between. CDR3: CASSMDSLGNTGELFF. In DNA form, the CDR3 reads TGTGCCAGTAGTATGGACAGTTTAGGGAACACCGGGGAGCTGTTTTTT.

The chain couples TRBV11-2 to TRBJ1-1, with 7 bases fitting TRBD1. Germline values: CDR1 SGHAT, CDR2 FQNNGV. Unmatched junction bases numbered 20, after V lost 7 bases and J lost 0 bases. The CDR3 is 19 amino acids. CDR3 in amino acids: CASTELVGGGDLVNTEAFF. Written as DNA, the CDR3 is TGTGCCAGCACCGAATTGGTAGGGGGCGGAGATTTAGTGAACACTGAAGCTTTCTTT.

This sequence joins TRBV7-9 and TRBJ1-2; D is possibly TRBD1 (6 bases). Germline lookup yields CDR1 SEHNR and CDR2 FQNEAQ (reference sequence). V gave up 5 bases and J gave up 8 bases, with 30 bases separating them. The CDR3 length is 18 residues. The CDR3 here is CASSPRGSALAGLKGYTF. Written as DNA, the CDR3 is TGTGCCAGCAGCCCTAGGGGGTCTGCTCTAGCAGGGCTCAAAGGCTACACCTTC.

The rearrangement uses TRBV5-1 and TRBJ1-2, with a possible D match to TRBD1 (6 bases). V lost 0 bases and J 7 bases, leaving 16 bases between the germline ends. The CDR3 runs 15 residues. The germline gives CDR1 SGHRS, CDR2 YFSETQ. The CDR3: CASSLATGAEGGYTF. The CDR3, as DNA: TGCGCCAGCAGCTTGGCGACAGGTGCGGAAGGTGGCTACACCTTC.

This clone was counted only a few times. This chain uses TRBV5-1 with TRBJ2-2; no firm D call. Trimming took 3 bases from V and 6 from J, leaving 12 bases between them. The germline V gene has CDR1 SGHRS and CDR2 YFSETQ. The CDR3 totals 14 residues. In nucleotides, the CDR3 is TGCGCCAGCAGCTCCCCGGTTGCCCCCGGGGAGCTGTTTTTT. Translated: CASSSPVAPGELFF. The complete variable domain, with remaining parts taken from reference TRBV5-1 and TRBJ2-2, reads KAGVTQTPRYLIKTRGQQVTLSCSPISGHRSVSWYQQTPGQGLQFLFEYFSETQRNKGNFPGRFSGRQFSNSRSEMNVSTLELGDSALYLCASSSPVAPGELFFGEGSRLTVL.

The chain combines TRBV29-1 with TRBJ1-1; D might be TRBD1 (6 bases). Germline V gene data show CDR1 as SQVTM and CDR2 as ANQGSEA. This CDR3 region has 11 residues. V dropped 5 bases and J dropped 13 bases, with 17 bases sitting between them. The CDR3 DNA follows: TGCAGCGTTCACCAGACAGGATGGGTTTTCTTT. Its translation is CSVHQTGWVFF.

This sequence joins TRBV28 and TRBJ1-2; unclear D gene. V gave up 3 bases and J gave up 0 bases, with 11 bases separating them. This CDR3 has 15 amino acids. The germline CDR1 and CDR2 sequences are MDHEN and SYDVKM. The CDR3 region has the DNA TGTGCCAGCAGTTTCCCCAATAGAGCTAACTATGGCTACACCTTC. It specifies CASSFPNRANYGYTF.

This rearrangement joins TRBV14 to TRBJ2-2; 10 bases fit TRBD2. CDR1 SGHDN and CDR2 FVKESK come from the germline V gene. The CDR3 extends over 16 amino acids. Trimming at V came to 0 bases and at J to 4 bases, leaving 2 bases not matched to a gene. The CDR3 protein is CASSQDSGGCTGELFF. DNA for the CDR3: TGTGCCAGCAGCCAAGATAGCGGGGGGTGCACCGGGGAGCTGTTTTTT.

V and J are TRBV19 and TRBJ2-1; 8 nucleotides align to TRBD2. V gave up 6 bases and J gave up 4 bases; unmatched junction bases: 2. CDR1 is LNHDA and CDR2 is SQIVND in the germline V gene (reference sequence). The CDR3 length is 13 residues. CDR3 DNA sequence: TGTGCCAGTAGCGGGGGGGATTACAATGAGCAGTTCTTC. Its protein is CASSGGDYNEQFF.